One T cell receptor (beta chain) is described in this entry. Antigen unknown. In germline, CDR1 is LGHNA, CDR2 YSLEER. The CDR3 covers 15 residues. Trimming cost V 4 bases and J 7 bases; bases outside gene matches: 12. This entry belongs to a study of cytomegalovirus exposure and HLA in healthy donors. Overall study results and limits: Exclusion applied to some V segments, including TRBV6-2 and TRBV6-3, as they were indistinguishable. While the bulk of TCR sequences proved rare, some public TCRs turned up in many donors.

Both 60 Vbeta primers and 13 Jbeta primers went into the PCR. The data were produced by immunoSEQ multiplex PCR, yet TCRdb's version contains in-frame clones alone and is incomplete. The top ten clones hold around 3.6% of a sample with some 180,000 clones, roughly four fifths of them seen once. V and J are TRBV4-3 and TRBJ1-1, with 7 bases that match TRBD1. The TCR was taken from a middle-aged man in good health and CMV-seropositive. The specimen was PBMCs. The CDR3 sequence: CASSRERQGVNEAFF. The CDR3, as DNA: TGCGCCAGCAGCCGCGAGAGACAGGGAGTTAATGAAGCTTTCTTT.